This is a list of T cell receptor beta chains from one sample in a study of low-dose radiotherapy and immunotherapy resistance in tumors. TCRdb reprocessed the reads with MiXCR, giving one entry per CDR3 protein. This sample has tens of thousands of distinct CDR3 sequences; 9.4% occur once, and the top ten carry around 0.97%. Here the sequenced sample was PBMCs, taken before treatment. These receptors originate from a male donor with prostate cancer. CDR3s leave out the opening cysteine and the closing phenylalanine or tryptophan. Fields, in order: V gene, J gene, CDR3 length, CDR3 protein.

TRBV28	TRBJ2-7	12	ASRLRDSRGEQY
TRBV5-5	TRBJ2-1	13	ASSEQLGAYNEQF
TRBV3-1	TRBJ2-1	12	ASSQGSSYNEQF
TRBV20-1	TRBJ2-1	13	SAPLGGRTYNEQF
TRBV5-4	TRBJ1-2	12	ASSLVGTNYGYT
TRBV30	TRBJ2-3	15	AWSYRRLAGARGTQY
TRBV28	TRBJ2-6	15	ASSLWAGGAGANVLT
TRBV7-2	TRBJ2-6	14	ASSLYGGSGANVLT
TRBV14	TRBJ2-3	12	ASRGATSGATQY
TRBV7-9	TRBJ2-7	12	ASSSNTVAHEQY
TRBV7-8	TRBJ2-3	14	ASSRFRGDSTDTQY
TRBV4-2	TRBJ2-3	14	ASSLRTSGSGDTQY
TRBV28	TRBJ2-3	17	ASSSLTGTGRFSTDTQY
TRBV5-4	TRBJ2-5	12	ASSLADRVETQY
TRBV5-1	TRBJ2-1	15	ASRPLSQGPYYNEQF
TRBV5-4	TRBJ2-7	13	ASSLPGGNRYEQY
TRBV4-3	TRBJ2-3	11	ASSQERWYTQY
TRBV4-2	TRBJ2-5	13	ASSQDSGGVETQY
TRBV7-2	TRBJ2-5	9	ASSFSETQY
TRBV15	TRBJ2-7	13	ATSRLGVASYEQY
TRBV29-1	TRBJ2-3	10	GIVVRPDTQY
TRBV14	TRBJ2-4	9	ASSIGNIQY
TRBV28	TRBJ2-7	12	ATRGTGGGYEQY
TRBV19	TRBJ2-1	13	ASSIAPEGVNEQF
TRBV7-9	TRBJ1-1	11	ASSLEKNTEAF
TRBV30	TRBJ1-2	11	AVSPATNYGYT
TRBV4-3	TRBJ2-1	11	ASSHRSSAGQF
TRBV6-2/TRBV6-3	TRBJ1-5	10	ASSYSGRPQH
TRBV4-1	TRBJ2-1	13	ASSPLDREGNEQF
TRBV4-1	TRBJ2-7	13	ASRPTTGQIYEQY
TRBV6-6	TRBJ1-6	12	ASSYGTGASPLH
TRBV2	TRBJ2-1	9	ASSERNEQF
TRBV12-3/TRBV12-4	TRBJ1-6	14	ASSLSGRRDNSPLH
TRBV4-1	TRBJ2-4	13	ASSQAVGGQNIQY
TRBV4-1	TRBJ2-1	14	ASSPLTRGSYNEQF
TRBV12-3/TRBV12-4	TRBJ2-2	11	ASSLETAGELF
TRBV20-1	TRBJ2-6	12	SASPSSGANVLT
TRBV7-2	TRBJ2-5	13	ASSLGELREGTQY
TRBV5-4	TRBJ2-1	14	ASSVGLAGSSDEQF
TRBV12-3/TRBV12-4	TRBJ2-7	9	ASSLGREQY
TRBV5-5	TRBJ2-6	14	ASHQSGLSGANVLT
TRBV6-2/TRBV6-3	TRBJ2-1	10	ASVRWGGEQF
TRBV7-9	TRBJ2-1	13	ASSLTSGRTGEQF
TRBV29-1	TRBJ1-2	11	STTGQGNYGYT
TRBV15	TRBJ2-5	14	ATSRGDMGVRETQY
TRBV20-1	TRBJ2-7	11	SASDRNSNEQY
TRBV20-1	TRBJ2-5	13	SASSLAGRRSAQY
TRBV4-3	TRBJ2-1	13	ASSRSTGNYNEQF
TRBV6-2/TRBV6-3	TRBJ1-1	10	ASRGVGTEAF
TRBV4-1	TRBJ2-1	12	ASSQDRVSDEQF
TRBV7-8	TRBJ2-7	12	ASSSFGSDYEQY
TRBV29-1	TRBJ2-3	12	SVARAAGTDTQY
TRBV10-3	TRBJ2-1	11	AISVGGDNEQF
TRBV18	TRBJ2-5	14	ASSPSIRGRAETQY
TRBV19	TRBJ2-6	15	ASSPQLSSSGANVLT